These T cell receptor beta chains were read from a single sample in a study of CD8 T cells in ankylosing spondylitis. TCRdb called the 5' RACE reads again in MiXCR, with one record for every CDR3 protein. The sample yields around 490,000 distinct CDR3 sequences, roughly 5% seen once. The material sequenced was blood, either unsorted or a sorted T cell fraction (not recorded which). The receptor set was obtained from a male donor with ankylosing spondylitis. The CDR3 runs from the conserved cysteine through the conserved F or W. A D gene is named only where the DNA matches it firmly. Size is omitted from some rows. Given values are once, few, many or a class for expanded clones.

clone_size	d_call	v_call	j_call	cdr3_aa	cdr3_nt
many	-	TRBV4-1	TRBJ2-3	CASSPRGLAADTQYF	TGCGCCAGCAGTCCTCGGGGCCTCGCAGCAGATACGCAGTATTTT
many	-	TRBV25-1	TRBJ1-2	CASSDLSNYGYTF	TGTGCCAGCAGTGACCTTTCTAACTATGGCTACACCTTC
many	-	TRBV7-2	TRBJ2-3	CASSPRTPSDTQYF	TGTGCCAGCAGCCCCCGGACTCCATCCGATACGCAGTATTTT
many	TRBD2	TRBV28	TRBJ2-1	CASSWVREVDEQFF	TGTGCCAGCAGTTGGGTGCGGGAGGTCGATGAGCAGTTCTTC
few	TRBD2	TRBV28	TRBJ2-1	CASSLASGTSRNEQFF	TGTGCCAGCAGTCTCGCTTCCGGGACTAGCAGAAATGAGCAGTTCTTC
few	-	TRBV14	TRBJ2-1	CASSFLLGVSNEQFF	TGTGCCAGCAGCTTCTTACTAGGTGTCTCCAATGAGCAGTTCTTC
many	TRBD1	TRBV11-1	TRBJ1-6	CASSSGQGTPSPLHF	TGTGCCAGCAGCTCAGGACAGGGAACTCCCTCACCCCTCCACTTT
many	-	TRBV29-1	TRBJ2-3	CSVEESLQGDTQYF	TGCAGCGTTGAAGAATCATTACAGGGAGATACGCAGTATTTT
many	-	TRBV29-1	TRBJ1-1	CSVDRDRNTEAFF	TGCAGCGTTGATCGGGACCGGAACACTGAAGCTTTCTTT
-	-	TRBV28	TRBJ2-3	CASSGPPDTQYF	TGTGCCAGCTCGGGCCCCCCAGATACGCAGTATTTT
many	-	TRBV29-1	TRBJ1-2	CSVGAGANYGYTF	TGCAGCGTTGGGGCAGGAGCTAACTATGGCTACACCTTC
-	TRBD1	TRBV5-1	TRBJ2-3	CASSWGTGAEDTQYF	TGCGCCAGCAGCTGGGGGACAGGGGCTGAAGATACGCAGTATTTT
many	TRBD2	TRBV20-1	TRBJ2-5	CSTLGLAGETQYF	TGCAGTACCCTAGGACTAGCGGGGGAGACCCAGTACTTC
many	-	TRBV20-1	TRBJ1-5	CSAGGWEDNQPQHF	TGCAGTGCAGGGGGTTGGGAAGACAATCAGCCCCAGCATTTT
many	-	TRBV4-2	TRBJ2-2	CASSQESGELFF	TGTGCCAGCAGCCAAGAATCCGGGGAGCTGTTTTTT
many	TRBD1	TRBV25-1	TRBJ1-1	CASSGPTGSLLAFF	TGTGCCAGCAGTGGACCGACAGGGAGTCTCTTAGCTTTCTTT
many	-	TRBV28	TRBJ2-6	CASRDFSGANVLTF	TGTGCCAGCAGGGACTTCTCTGGGGCCAACGTCCTGACTTTC
-	-	TRBV7-9	TRBJ1-4	CASSLRGASEKLFF	TGTGCCAGCAGCTTACGGGGGGCCAGTGAAAAACTGTTTTTT
many	-	TRBV29-1	TRBJ1-2	CSGGTLGYGYTF	TGCAGCGGGGGGACCCTAGGATATGGCTACACCTTC
many	-	TRBV20-1	TRBJ1-5	CSAPDLGGQPQHF	TGCAGTGCCCCAGACCTTGGGGGGCAGCCCCAGCATTTT
many	-	TRBV6-5	TRBJ1-3	CASSYRRGVVGNTIYF	TGTGCCAGCAGTTACCGACGGGGGGTGGTAGGAAACACCATATATTTT
-	TRBD2	TRBV20-1	TRBJ2-3	CSAQDPGGHNTQYF	TGCAGTGCTCAAGACCCGGGAGGGCACAATACGCAGTATTTT
many	-	TRBV6-5	TRBJ1-1	CASSYRGSRTEAFF	TGTGCCAGCAGTTACCGTGGCAGTCGGACTGAAGCTTTCTTT
many	TRBD1	TRBV5-1	TRBJ2-5	CASSKGAQETQYF	TGCGCCAGCAGCAAGGGGGCCCAAGAGACCCAGTACTTC
many	-	TRBV29-1	TRBJ2-3	CSVRDQARDTQYF	TGCAGCGTTCGGGACCAAGCGAGAGATACGCAGTATTTT
few	TRBD1	TRBV9	TRBJ1-1	CASTPRDRAYVNTEAFF	TGTGCCAGCACCCCCCGGGACAGAGCGTACGTGAACACTGAAGCTTTCTTT
many	-	TRBV7-9	TRBJ2-5	CASSLGHRYQETQYF	TGTGCCAGCAGCTTGGGACACAGGTACCAAGAGACCCAGTACTTC
few	TRBD2	TRBV11-2	TRBJ2-3	CASSPGGNRLTDTQYF	TGTGCCAGCAGCCCCGGGGGGAACAGACTCACAGATACGCAGTATTTT
-	-	TRBV6-2/TRBV6-3	TRBJ2-2	CASSPRGRVNTGELFF	TGTGCCAGCAGCCCTCGAGGCAGGGTAAACACCGGGGAGCTGTTTTTT
many	-	TRBV27	TRBJ2-7	CASSLSGGAHRSYEQYF	TGTGCCAGCAGTTTATCGGGCGGGGCCCACCGCTCCTACGAGCAGTACTTC
many	-	TRBV9	TRBJ1-3	CASSVAPSPRSGNTIYF	TGTGCCAGCAGCGTCGCACCATCCCCTCGCTCTGGAAACACCATATATTTT
many	-	TRBV9	TRBJ1-5	CASSVGLNQPQHF	TGTGCCAGCAGCGTGGGACTCAATCAGCCCCAGCATTTT
many	-	TRBV20-1	TRBJ1-2	CSARDPGQSNYGYTF	TGCAGTGCTAGAGATCCTGGACAGTCTAACTATGGCTACACCTTC
many	-	TRBV15	TRBJ2-1	CATSRGVWGNWNNEQFF	TGTGCCACCAGCAGAGGGGTTTGGGGGAATTGGAACAATGAGCAGTTCTTC
many	-	TRBV7-2	TRBJ2-1	CASSGRNLGPGVEQFF	TGTGCCAGCAGCGGTCGAAACCTGGGGCCCGGTGTTGAGCAGTTCTTC
many	-	TRBV11-2	TRBJ1-5	CASSPTGSQPQHF	TGTGCCAGCAGTCCTACAGGGAGTCAGCCCCAGCATTTT
many	-	TRBV20-1	TRBJ1-1	CSARTAMNTEAFF	TGCAGTGCAAGGACGGCGATGAACACTGAAGCTTTCTTT
few	-	TRBV2	TRBJ2-7	CASSERQSLYEQYF	TGTGCCAGCAGTGAAAGGCAAAGCCTCTACGAGCAGTACTTC
many	-	TRBV7-9	TRBJ2-1	CASSSGHRASIYNEQFF	TGTGCCAGCAGCTCGGGCCACAGGGCCTCAATCTACAATGAGCAGTTCTTC
many	-	TRBV4-3	TRBJ2-7	CASSRLTGSSYEQYF	TGCGCCAGCAGTCGACTTACAGGATCCTCCTACGAGCAGTACTTC
many	-	TRBV5-1	TRBJ2-7	CASSLELSYEQYF	TGCGCCAGCAGCTTGGAGCTCTCCTACGAGCAGTACTTC
few	-	TRBV28	TRBJ2-3	CASSPQTAAAQYF	TGTGCCAGCAGTCCCCAGACAGCTGCGGCGCAGTATTTT
-	-	TRBV6-5	TRBJ1-1	CASSFPLIGDTEAFF	TGTGCCAGCAGTTTCCCCCTTATAGGGGACACTGAAGCTTTCTTT
many	-	TRBV7-8	TRBJ1-2	CASSSNQGIYGYTF	TGTGCCAGCAGTTCCAATCAGGGTATCTATGGCTACACCTTC
-	-	TRBV29-1	TRBJ2-2	CRVDRENTGELFF	TGCAGAGTTGATCGTGAGAACACCGGGGAGCTGTTTTTT
-	TRBD2	TRBV25-1	TRBJ2-1	CASSFASGSSYNEQFF	TGTGCCAGCAGCTTCGCTAGCGGGAGCTCCTACAATGAGCAGTTCTTC
many	TRBD1	TRBV7-2	TRBJ2-5	CASSLRQGARAVSQYF	TGTGCCAGCAGCTTACGGCAGGGGGCGAGAGCGGTATCCCAGTACTTC
-	-	TRBV30	TRBJ2-2	CAWKNMPIPTGELFF	TGTGCCTGGAAGAACATGCCTATCCCCACCGGGGAGCTGTTTTTT
many	TRBD1	TRBV7-2	TRBJ2-7	CASSPDRGRAYEQYF	TGTGCCAGCAGCCCTGACAGGGGAAGGGCGTACGAGCAGTACTTC
many	TRBD1	TRBV28	TRBJ2-7	CASSDRGQSYEQYF	TGTGCCAGCAGTGACAGGGGGCAATCCTACGAGCAGTACTTC
many	-	TRBV7-2	TRBJ2-4	CASSSGFAGAHQYF	TGTGCCAGCAGCTCCGGTTTTGCGGGGGCCCATCAGTACTTC
many	-	TRBV28	TRBJ1-1	CASFLLVGTEAFF	TGTGCCAGTTTTTTGCTCGTGGGCACTGAAGCTTTCTTT
-	-	TRBV20-1	TRBJ1-6	CSAKKQPNSPLHF	TGCAGTGCCAAGAAGCAGCCAAATTCACCCCTCCACTTT
many	TRBD1	TRBV20-1	TRBJ1-5	CSATRQGNQPQHF	TGCAGTGCTACCCGACAGGGGAATCAGCCCCAGCATTTT
-	-	TRBV14	TRBJ2-7	CASSPQTYEQYF	TGTGCCAGCAGCCCCCAGACCTACGAGCAGTACTTC
-	TRBD1	TRBV10-1	TRBJ2-5	CASSEQGAGETQYF	TGCGCCAGCAGTGAGCAGGGGGCGGGAGAGACCCAGTACTTC
few	TRBD2	TRBV7-2	TRBJ2-3	CASSYPGLATDTQYF	TGTGCCAGCAGCTACCCGGGACTAGCGACAGATACGCAGTATTTT
few	-	TRBV7-2	TRBJ2-3	CASSLAPPGSTDTQYF	TGTGCCAGCAGCTTAGCCCCCCCAGGAAGCACAGATACGCAGTATTTT
many	TRBD2	TRBV29-1	TRBJ2-1	CSVAAGGPGEQFF	TGCAGCGTCGCAGCGGGAGGGCCGGGTGAGCAGTTCTTC